Listed here are 2 T cell receptor beta chains from one sample, sequenced in a study of blood T cell repertoires in COVID-19. Method: immunoSEQ multiplex PCR; TCRdb's copy keeps in-frame clones and lacks some. The data hold around 300,000 clones, with around 90% observed a single time. Sequenced material: peripheral blood. The receptors shown here come from a man aged 50-59 years with acute or convalescent COVID-19.

The rearrangement uses TRBV11-3 and TRBJ2-7; 16 bases agree with TRBD2. This CDR3 contains 17 residues. V lost 5 bases and J lost 6; bases outside the gene matches: 10. Germline CDR1 SGHNT, CDR2 YENEEA. The CDR3 here is CASSRGLAGGPGGEQYF. In nucleotides, the CDR3 is TGTGCCAGCAGCCGGGGACTAGCGGGGGGGCCGGGAGGCGAGCAGTACTTC.

The rearrangement joins TRBV9 to TRBJ1-4; D perhaps matches TRBD1 (5 bases). Germline V CDR1 and CDR2: SGDLS, YYNGEE. Trimming pared 5 bases from V and 7 bases from J, leaving 15 bases between. This CDR3 has 14 amino acids. CDR3 residues: CASRAEGRGEKLFF. In DNA form, the CDR3 reads TGTGCCAGCAGGGCGGAGGGGAGAGGTGAAAAACTGTTTTTT.